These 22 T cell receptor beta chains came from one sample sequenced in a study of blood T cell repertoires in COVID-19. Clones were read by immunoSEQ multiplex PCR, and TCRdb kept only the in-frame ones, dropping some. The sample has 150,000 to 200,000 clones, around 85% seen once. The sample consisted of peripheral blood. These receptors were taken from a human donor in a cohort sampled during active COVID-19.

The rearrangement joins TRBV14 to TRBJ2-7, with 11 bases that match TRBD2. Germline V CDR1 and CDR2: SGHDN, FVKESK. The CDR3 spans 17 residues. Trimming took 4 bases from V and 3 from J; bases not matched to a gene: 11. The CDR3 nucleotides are TGTGCCAGCAGCCCCCTAAGCCCCCTAGCGGGGGGCTACGAGCAGTACTTC. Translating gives CASSPLSPLAGGYEQYF.

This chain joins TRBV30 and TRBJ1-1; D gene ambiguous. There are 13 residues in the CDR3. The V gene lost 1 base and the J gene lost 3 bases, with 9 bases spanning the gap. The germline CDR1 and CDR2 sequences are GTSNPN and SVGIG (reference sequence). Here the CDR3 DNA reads TGTGCCTGGAGTGGATCGCAGGACACTGAAGCTTTCTTT. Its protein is CAWSGSQDTEAFF.

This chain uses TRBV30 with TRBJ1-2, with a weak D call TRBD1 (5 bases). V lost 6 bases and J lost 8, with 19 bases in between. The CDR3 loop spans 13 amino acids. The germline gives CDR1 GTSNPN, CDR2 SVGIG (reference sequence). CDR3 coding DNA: TGTGCCTGCCACGAAAGACAGCTTCGCGGCTACACCTTC. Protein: CACHERQLRGYTF. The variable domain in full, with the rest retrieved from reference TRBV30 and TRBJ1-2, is SQTIHQWPATLVQPVGSPLSLECTVEGTSNPNLYWYRQAAGRGLQLLFYSVGIGQISSEVPQNLSASRPQDRQFILSSKKLLLSDSGFYLCACHERQLRGYTFGSGTRLTVV.

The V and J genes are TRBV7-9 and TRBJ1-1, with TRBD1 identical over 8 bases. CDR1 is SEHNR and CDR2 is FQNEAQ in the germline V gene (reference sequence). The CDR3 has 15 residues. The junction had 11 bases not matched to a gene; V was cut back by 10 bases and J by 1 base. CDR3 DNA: TGTGCCATCCTGCTCTCGACAGGGGAGAACACTGAAGCTTTCTTT. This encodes CAILLSTGENTEAFF.

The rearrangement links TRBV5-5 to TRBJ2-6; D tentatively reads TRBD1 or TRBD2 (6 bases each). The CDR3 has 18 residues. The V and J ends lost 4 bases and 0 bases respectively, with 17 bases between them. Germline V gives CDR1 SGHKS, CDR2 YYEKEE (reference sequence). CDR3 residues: CASSVDSLGGSGANVLTF. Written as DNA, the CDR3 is TGTGCCAGCAGCGTGGACAGTCTCGGGGGCTCTGGGGCCAACGTCCTGACTTTC.

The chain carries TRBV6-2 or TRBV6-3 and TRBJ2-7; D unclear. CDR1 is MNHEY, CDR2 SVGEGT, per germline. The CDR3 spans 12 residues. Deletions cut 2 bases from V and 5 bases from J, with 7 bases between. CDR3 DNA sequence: TGTGCCAGCAGTTACGAGTACCACGAGCAGTACTTC. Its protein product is CASSYEYHEQYF.

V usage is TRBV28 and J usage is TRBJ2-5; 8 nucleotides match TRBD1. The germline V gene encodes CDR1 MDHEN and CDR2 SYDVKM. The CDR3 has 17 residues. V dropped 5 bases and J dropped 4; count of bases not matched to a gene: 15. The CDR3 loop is CASSPPLDRATLETQYF. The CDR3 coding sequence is TGTGCCAGCAGTCCCCCTCTGGACAGGGCGACGTTAGAGACCCAGTACTTC.

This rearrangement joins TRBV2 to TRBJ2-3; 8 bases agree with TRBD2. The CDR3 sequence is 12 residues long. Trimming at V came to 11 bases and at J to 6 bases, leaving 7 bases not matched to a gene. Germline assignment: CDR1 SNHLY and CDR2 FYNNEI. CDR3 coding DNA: TGTGCCGGGCGGGGGGACTCCGATACGCAGTATTTT. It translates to CAGRGDSDTQYF.

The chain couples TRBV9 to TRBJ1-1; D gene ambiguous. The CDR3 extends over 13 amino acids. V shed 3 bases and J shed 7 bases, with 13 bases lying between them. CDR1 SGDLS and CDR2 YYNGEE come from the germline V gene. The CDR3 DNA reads TGTGCCAGCAGCGGGAAAGGAGGTATTGAAGCTTTCTTT. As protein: CASSGKGGIEAFF.

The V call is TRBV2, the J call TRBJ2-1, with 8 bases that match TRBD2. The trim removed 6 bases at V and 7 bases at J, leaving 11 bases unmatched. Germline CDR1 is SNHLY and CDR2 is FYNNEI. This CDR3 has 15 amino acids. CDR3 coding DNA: TGTGCCAGCAGGCCCGGGACTAGAGTCCAGAATGAGCAGTTCTTC. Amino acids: CASRPGTRVQNEQFF.

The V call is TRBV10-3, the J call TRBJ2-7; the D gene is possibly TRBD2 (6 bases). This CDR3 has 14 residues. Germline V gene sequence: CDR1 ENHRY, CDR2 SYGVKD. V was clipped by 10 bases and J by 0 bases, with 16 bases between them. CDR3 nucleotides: TGTGCCACCTTTCAAGCGGGCGGCTCCTACGAGCAGTACTTC. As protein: CATFQAGGSYEQYF.

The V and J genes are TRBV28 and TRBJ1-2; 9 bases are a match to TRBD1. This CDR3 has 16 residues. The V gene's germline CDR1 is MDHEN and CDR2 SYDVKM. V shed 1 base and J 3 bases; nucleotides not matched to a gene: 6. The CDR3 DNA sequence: TGTGCCAGCAGTTTATACAGTAGGACAGGGGACTATGGCTACACCTTC. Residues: CASSLYSRTGDYGYTF.

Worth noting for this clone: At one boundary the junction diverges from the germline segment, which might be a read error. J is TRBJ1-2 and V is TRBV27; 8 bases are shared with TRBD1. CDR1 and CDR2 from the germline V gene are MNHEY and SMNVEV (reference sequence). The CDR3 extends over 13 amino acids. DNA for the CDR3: TGTGCCAGCAGTCCCAGCCAACCGGGACAGGTGGCCTTC. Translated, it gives CASSPSQPGQVAF.

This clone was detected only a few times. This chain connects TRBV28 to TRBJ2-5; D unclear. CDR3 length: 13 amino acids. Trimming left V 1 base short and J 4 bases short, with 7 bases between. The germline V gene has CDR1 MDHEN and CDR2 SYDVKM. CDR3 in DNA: TGTGCCAGCAGTTTATTAAGCATAGAGACCCAGTACTTC. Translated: CASSLLSIETQYF.

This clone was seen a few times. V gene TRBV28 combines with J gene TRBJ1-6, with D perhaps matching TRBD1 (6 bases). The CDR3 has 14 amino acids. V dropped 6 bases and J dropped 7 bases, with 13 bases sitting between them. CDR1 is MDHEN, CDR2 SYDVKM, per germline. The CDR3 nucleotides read TGTGCCAGCAGGACCGACAGGCGGAATTCACCCCTCCACTTT. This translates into CASRTDRRNSPLHF.

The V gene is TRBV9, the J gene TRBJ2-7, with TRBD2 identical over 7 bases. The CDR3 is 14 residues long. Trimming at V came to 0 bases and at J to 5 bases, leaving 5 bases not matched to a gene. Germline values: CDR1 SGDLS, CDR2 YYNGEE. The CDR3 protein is CASSVGLAIDEQYF. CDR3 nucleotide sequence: TGTGCCAGCAGCGTAGGACTAGCAATCGACGAGCAGTACTTC.

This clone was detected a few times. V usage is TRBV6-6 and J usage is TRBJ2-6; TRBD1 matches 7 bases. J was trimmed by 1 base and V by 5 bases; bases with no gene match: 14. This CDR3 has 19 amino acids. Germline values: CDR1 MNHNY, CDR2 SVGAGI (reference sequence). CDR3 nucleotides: TGTGCCAGCAGTCACACTAGATGGACAGGCCTTTCTGGGGCCAACGTCCTGACTTTC. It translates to CASSHTRWTGLSGANVLTF.

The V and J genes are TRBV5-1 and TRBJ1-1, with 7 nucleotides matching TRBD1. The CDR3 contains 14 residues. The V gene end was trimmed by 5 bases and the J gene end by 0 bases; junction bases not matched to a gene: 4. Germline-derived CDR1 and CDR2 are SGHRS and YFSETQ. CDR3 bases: TGCGCCAGCAGGAGGGACAGTATGAACACTGAAGCTTTCTTT. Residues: CASRRDSMNTEAFF.

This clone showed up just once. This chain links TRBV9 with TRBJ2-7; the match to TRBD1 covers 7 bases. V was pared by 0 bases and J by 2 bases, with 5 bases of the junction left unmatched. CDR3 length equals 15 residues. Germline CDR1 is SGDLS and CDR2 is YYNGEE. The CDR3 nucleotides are TGTGCCAGCAGCGTAGGGGGACAGTGGACCTACGAGCAGTACTTC. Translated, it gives CASSVGGQWTYEQYF. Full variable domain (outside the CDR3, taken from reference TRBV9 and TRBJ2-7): DSGVTQTPKHLITATGQRVTLRCSPRSGDLSVYWYQQSLDQGLQFLIQYYNGEERAKGNILERFSAQQFPDLHSELNLSSLELGDSALYFCASSVGGQWTYEQYFGPGTRLTVT.

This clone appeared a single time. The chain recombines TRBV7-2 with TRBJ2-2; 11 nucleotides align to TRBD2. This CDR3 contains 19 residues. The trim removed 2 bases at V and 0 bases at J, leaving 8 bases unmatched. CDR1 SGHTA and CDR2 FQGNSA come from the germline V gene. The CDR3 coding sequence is TGTGCCAGCAGCTTAAGGACGAAGGGACTAGCGGCGAACACCGGGGAGCTGTTTTTT. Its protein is CASSLRTKGLAANTGELFF.

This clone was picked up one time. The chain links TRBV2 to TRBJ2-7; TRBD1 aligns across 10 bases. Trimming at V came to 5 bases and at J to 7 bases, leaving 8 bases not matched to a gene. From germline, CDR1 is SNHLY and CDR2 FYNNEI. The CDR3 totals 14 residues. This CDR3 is CASSRDRGLGEQYF. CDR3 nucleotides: TGTGCCAGCAGTAGGGACAGGGGTCTAGGGGAGCAGTACTTC.

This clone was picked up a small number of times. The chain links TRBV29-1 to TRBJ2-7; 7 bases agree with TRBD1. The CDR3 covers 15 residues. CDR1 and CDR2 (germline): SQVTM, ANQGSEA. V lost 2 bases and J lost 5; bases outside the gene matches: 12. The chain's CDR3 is CSVEIPRTGDHEQYF. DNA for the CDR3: TGCAGCGTTGAAATCCCCCGGACAGGAGACCACGAGCAGTACTTC.